A selection of T cell receptor beta chains follows, all from one sample in a study of spatial heterogeneity in lung cancer. TCRdb re-called the 5' RACE reads with MiXCR, one entry per CDR3 protein. This sample has about 47,000 distinct CDR3 sequences; 12% occur once, and the top ten carry roughly a third. Here the sequenced sample was PBMCs, taken at follow-up. Receptor source: a male donor with early-stage non-small cell lung cancer. The CDR3 runs from the conserved cysteine through the conserved F or W. D genes are given only for firm matches. Only some rows state a clone size, as once, few, many or a class for expanded clones.

CDR3 DNA: TGTGCCAGCAGCCAAGCCCAACAGGGGAGAGAAGCTTTCTTT
CDR3 protein: CASSQAQQGREAFF
V gene: TRBV3-1
J gene: TRBJ1-1
clone size: many
D gene: TRBD1

CDR3 DNA: TGTGCCAGCAGTCAAGGACTAGTCAATGAGCAGTTCTTC
CDR3 protein: CASSQGLVNEQFF
V gene: TRBV6-5
J gene: TRBJ2-1
clone size: many
D gene: TRBD2

CDR3 DNA: TGTGCCAGCAGCTTAGCTCAGGGTCCTCACGAGCAGTACTTC
CDR3 protein: CASSLAQGPHEQYF
V gene: TRBV7-2
J gene: TRBJ2-7
clone size: few
D gene: -

CDR3 DNA: TGTGCCAGCACCTCGATTGAGGGGTTTGCAGATACGCAGTATTTT
CDR3 protein: CASTSIEGFADTQYF
V gene: TRBV12-3/TRBV12-4
J gene: TRBJ2-3
clone size: -
D gene: -

CDR3 DNA: TGTGCCAGCAGTAAGGAAGAACAGCCCCAGCATTTT
CDR3 protein: CASSKEEQPQHF
V gene: TRBV7-9
J gene: TRBJ1-5
clone size: few
D gene: -

CDR3 DNA: TGTGCCAGTAACCCGACTAGCGGGAATGAGCAGTTCTTC
CDR3 protein: CASNPTSGNEQFF
V gene: TRBV19
J gene: TRBJ2-1
clone size: -
D gene: TRBD2

CDR3 DNA: TGTGCCTGGCGCGGTAGGGGCTCAAGCACCGGGGAGCTGTTTTTT
CDR3 protein: CAWRGRGSSTGELFF
V gene: TRBV30
J gene: TRBJ2-2
clone size: many
D gene: -

CDR3 DNA: TGTGCCAGCAGTTACTCAAGAGAGACCCAGTACTTC
CDR3 protein: CASSYSRETQYF
V gene: TRBV6-6
J gene: TRBJ2-5
clone size: many
D gene: -

CDR3 DNA: TGTGCCAGCAGCTTGGCCGCAGGCGTCTCTGGAAACACCATATATTTT
CDR3 protein: CASSLAAGVSGNTIYF
V gene: TRBV5-5
J gene: TRBJ1-3
clone size: many
D gene: -

CDR3 DNA: TGTGCCAGCAGTCCTTTGGGAGAAAAACTGTTTTTT
CDR3 protein: CASSPLGEKLFF
V gene: TRBV6-4
J gene: TRBJ1-4
clone size: many
D gene: -

CDR3 DNA: TGTGCCAGCAGCCAAGATACCCCGAGCCGGACCTTTTATGGCTACACCTTC
CDR3 protein: CASSQDTPSRTFYGYTF
V gene: TRBV14
J gene: TRBJ1-2
clone size: many
D gene: -

CDR3 DNA: TGCGCCAGCAGCCCAAAAACAGGGACTGGGGCCAACGTCCTGACTTTC
CDR3 protein: CASSPKTGTGANVLTF
V gene: TRBV5-1
J gene: TRBJ2-6
clone size: many
D gene: -

CDR3 DNA: TGTGCCAGCAGCCCCTGGACTAAAGACAATGAGCAGTTCTTC
CDR3 protein: CASSPWTKDNEQFF
V gene: TRBV7-9
J gene: TRBJ2-1
clone size: many
D gene: -

CDR3 DNA: TGCGCCAGCAGAAGCGCGGGAGAAGAGACCCAGTACTTC
CDR3 protein: CASRSAGEETQYF
V gene: TRBV5-1
J gene: TRBJ2-5
clone size: few
D gene: TRBD2

CDR3 DNA: TGTGCCAGCAGCCGTATGAACACCGGGGAGCTGTTTTTT
CDR3 protein: CASSRMNTGELFF
V gene: TRBV27
J gene: TRBJ2-2
clone size: -
D gene: -

CDR3 DNA: TGTGCCAGCAGTTCCCCGGGACAGGGGACTCAGCCCCAGCATTTT
CDR3 protein: CASSSPGQGTQPQHF
V gene: TRBV6-6
J gene: TRBJ1-5
clone size: many
D gene: TRBD1

CDR3 DNA: TGTGCCAGCAGGACGGACAGAAACACAGATACGCAGTATTTT
CDR3 protein: CASRTDRNTDTQYF
V gene: TRBV7-3
J gene: TRBJ2-3
clone size: -
D gene: -

CDR3 DNA: TGTGCCAGCAGTCCATGGGGGACTAGCGGATACAATGAGCAGTTCTTC
CDR3 protein: CASSPWGTSGYNEQFF
V gene: TRBV6-5
J gene: TRBJ2-1
clone size: -
D gene: TRBD2

CDR3 DNA: TGCAGTGCCAGTACAGGGATTATTTCTTATGGCTACACCTTC
CDR3 protein: CSASTGIISYGYTF
V gene: TRBV20-1
J gene: TRBJ1-2
clone size: few
D gene: -

CDR3 DNA: TGCGCCAGCAGCTTGGGACTAGGTTTTATCGGTGAGCAGTTCTTC
CDR3 protein: CASSLGLGFIGEQFF
V gene: TRBV5-1
J gene: TRBJ2-1
clone size: -
D gene: -

CDR3 DNA: TGCAGTGCTACCTCCACTAGCGGGAGGTACAATGAGCAGTTCTTC
CDR3 protein: CSATSTSGRYNEQFF
V gene: TRBV20-1
J gene: TRBJ2-1
clone size: many
D gene: TRBD2

CDR3 DNA: TGCAGCGTTAGAGGCAGGGAGGGGGCGAGACGCACTGAAGCTTTCTTT
CDR3 protein: CSVRGREGARRTEAFF
V gene: TRBV29-1
J gene: TRBJ1-1
clone size: many
D gene: TRBD1

CDR3 DNA: TGCAGTGCACGGGAGAACTATGGCTACACCTTC
CDR3 protein: CSARENYGYTF
V gene: TRBV20-1
J gene: TRBJ1-2
clone size: many
D gene: -

CDR3 DNA: TGTGCCAGCTCAGGGGACAGGGCGGGGAACACTGAAGCTTTCTTT
CDR3 protein: CASSGDRAGNTEAFF
V gene: TRBV18
J gene: TRBJ1-1
clone size: many
D gene: TRBD1

CDR3 DNA: TGTGCCAGCAGGTTAGCGGGAGGGTCAGATACGCAGTATTTT
CDR3 protein: CASRLAGGSDTQYF
V gene: TRBV7-8
J gene: TRBJ2-3
clone size: -
D gene: TRBD2

CDR3 DNA: TGTGCCAGCAGGGAGGGACAGGGTGTCTATGGCTACACCTTC
CDR3 protein: CASREGQGVYGYTF
V gene: TRBV28
J gene: TRBJ1-2
clone size: many
D gene: TRBD1

CDR3 DNA: TGCAGCGCCCTAGGTGGGTCCCACGAGCAGTACTTC
CDR3 protein: CSALGGSHEQYF
V gene: TRBV29-1
J gene: TRBJ2-7
clone size: many
D gene: -

CDR3 DNA: TGTGCCAGCGGGGACTTGGGACTAGTGGAAACGAATGAGCAGTTCTTC
CDR3 protein: CASGDLGLVETNEQFF
V gene: TRBV2
J gene: TRBJ2-1
clone size: many
D gene: TRBD2

CDR3 DNA: TGCAGTGCTAGAGCGGGGAGCTCAGATACGCAGTATTTT
CDR3 protein: CSARAGSSDTQYF
V gene: TRBV20-1
J gene: TRBJ2-3
clone size: many
D gene: -

CDR3 DNA: TGTGCCAGCAGCTCATCGAGGGTGGAAACGCAGTATTTT
CDR3 protein: CASSSSRVETQYF
V gene: TRBV7-2
J gene: TRBJ2-3
clone size: many
D gene: -

CDR3 DNA: TGTGCCAGCAGCCCCGGACGGCCCTATGGCTACACCTTC
CDR3 protein: CASSPGRPYGYTF
V gene: TRBV6-5
J gene: TRBJ1-2
clone size: -
D gene: -

CDR3 DNA: TGCGCCAGCAGCCGCCCACCAAAGAGCCCGGGACTAGCGGGAGCAACGGATACGCAGTATTTT
CDR3 protein: CASSRPPKSPGLAGATDTQYF
V gene: TRBV5-1
J gene: TRBJ2-3
clone size: many
D gene: TRBD2

CDR3 DNA: TGTGCCAGCAGCTTAGTCACAGGGACCGCCGGGGAGCTGTTTTTT
CDR3 protein: CASSLVTGTAGELFF
V gene: TRBV7-2
J gene: TRBJ2-2
clone size: -
D gene: -

CDR3 DNA: TGTGCCAGCAGTTATGGACGGGGCACTGAAGCTTTCTTT
CDR3 protein: CASSYGRGTEAFF
V gene: TRBV28
J gene: TRBJ1-1
clone size: many
D gene: -

CDR3 DNA: TGTGCCAGCACTGAGGATCGGGGGGTCCCTGTCAATGAGCAGTTCTTC
CDR3 protein: CASTEDRGVPVNEQFF
V gene: TRBV2
J gene: TRBJ2-1
clone size: -
D gene: TRBD2

CDR3 DNA: TGCAGTGCTACCACTAGCGGAGGATCTCAAGAGACCCAGTACTTC
CDR3 protein: CSATTSGGSQETQYF
V gene: TRBV20-1
J gene: TRBJ2-5
clone size: -
D gene: TRBD2

CDR3 DNA: TGTGCCAGCTCACCACCTCCGGAAAGTCGTGGCTACACCTTC
CDR3 protein: CASSPPPESRGYTF
V gene: TRBV18
J gene: TRBJ1-2
clone size: many
D gene: -

CDR3 DNA: TGTGCCAGCAGCTTGGGCGGAAACTATGGCTACACCTTC
CDR3 protein: CASSLGGNYGYTF
V gene: TRBV11-2
J gene: TRBJ1-2
clone size: many
D gene: -

CDR3 DNA: TGCAGTGCTAGAGATCCCTCGCAGCTGAACACTGAAGCTTTCTTT
CDR3 protein: CSARDPSQLNTEAFF
V gene: TRBV20-1
J gene: TRBJ1-1
clone size: many
D gene: -

CDR3 DNA: TGTGCCAGCAGTCGCGTCGCTAGCGGGGAGTTCTTC
CDR3 protein: CASSRVASGEFF
V gene: TRBV28
J gene: TRBJ2-1
clone size: -
D gene: TRBD2

CDR3 DNA: TGCAGTGCTAGAGATGGGGGGACGGGAAACACTGAAGCTTTCTTT
CDR3 protein: CSARDGGTGNTEAFF
V gene: TRBV20-1
J gene: TRBJ1-1
clone size: many
D gene: -

CDR3 DNA: TGTGCCAGCAGCTTAGGGCAGGCCCGCTCCTACGAGCAGTACTTC
CDR3 protein: CASSLGQARSYEQYF
V gene: TRBV7-9
J gene: TRBJ2-7
clone size: medium-sized
D gene: -

CDR3 DNA: TGTGCCAGCAGCTTCACCGAGGCAGATACGCAGTATTTT
CDR3 protein: CASSFTEADTQYF
V gene: TRBV11-2
J gene: TRBJ2-3
clone size: few
D gene: -

CDR3 DNA: TGCAGTGCCCCCCCGCAGACCACCACAGATACGCAGTATTTT
CDR3 protein: CSAPPQTTTDTQYF
V gene: TRBV20-1
J gene: TRBJ2-3
clone size: many
D gene: -

CDR3 DNA: TGTGCCTGGAGTGCAGGACACCCCCAAGAGACCCAGTACTTC
CDR3 protein: CAWSAGHPQETQYF
V gene: TRBV30
J gene: TRBJ2-5
clone size: -
D gene: -

CDR3 DNA: TGCAGTGTCCAGAGGGACACGGACAATGAGCAGTTCTTC
CDR3 protein: CSVQRDTDNEQFF
V gene: TRBV20-1
J gene: TRBJ2-1
clone size: many
D gene: -

CDR3 DNA: TGCAGTGCTAGTTCCTTCACAGTCCCCACTGAAGCTTTCTTT
CDR3 protein: CSASSFTVPTEAFF
V gene: TRBV20-1
J gene: TRBJ1-1
clone size: many
D gene: -

CDR3 DNA: TGTGCCAGCAGCCAAGATTGGATAGCGGACTACCAAGAGACCCAGTACTTC
CDR3 protein: CASSQDWIADYQETQYF
V gene: TRBV14
J gene: TRBJ2-5
clone size: many
D gene: -

CDR3 DNA: TGTGCCAGCAGTTTAGGCAGGGATGAAGAGACCCAGTACTTC
CDR3 protein: CASSLGRDEETQYF
V gene: TRBV28
J gene: TRBJ2-5
clone size: -
D gene: -